The 2 T cell receptor beta chains below were found in one sample sequenced in a study of blood T cell repertoires in COVID-19. Data came from immunoSEQ multiplex PCR; TCRdb stores just in-frame clones and leaves some out. Seen here are about 100,000 clones, around three quarters observed once, and the top ten hold about 8.7%. Sequencing input: peripheral blood. These receptor sequences come from a man aged 45-65 years who had recovered from COVID-19.

V gene TRBV28 combines with J gene TRBJ2-5; 9 bases are shared with TRBD1. The ends lost 6 bases at V and 6 bases at J; junction bases unmatched: 8. This CDR3 has 14 amino acids. Germline V lookup: CDR1 MDHEN, CDR2 SYDVKM. The CDR3 loop reads CASREGQGIKTQYF. The CDR3 DNA follows: TGTGCCAGCAGGGAGGGACAGGGAATAAAGACCCAGTACTTC.

The rearrangement links TRBV5-1 to TRBJ1-1; D uncertain. The CDR3 length is 14 residues. Trimming left V 1 base short and J 1 base short, with 8 bases between. Germline V gene lookup returns CDR1 SGHRS and CDR2 YFSETQ. CDR3 sequence: CASSLSMANTEAFF. In DNA form, the CDR3 reads TGCGCCAGCAGCTTGAGTATGGCGAACACTGAAGCTTTCTTT.